This T cell receptor (beta chain) was retrieved from a study of OX40 agonist ivuxolimab in advanced cancers. Study background: Among those treated, three patients had partial responses, one with hepatocellular carcinoma and two with cutaneous melanoma.

Trimming took 7 bases from V and 4 from J; bases not matched to a gene: 10. From germline, CDR1 is MNHNS and CDR2 SASEGT. The length of the CDR3 is 15 residues. TCRdb's copy holds only in-frame clones and misses some; the assay was immunoSEQ multiplex PCR. Of 80,000 to 95,000 clones listed, over 75% are singletons. This chain joins TRBV6-1 and TRBJ1-5; 7 positions match TRBD1. The sample was CD4+ or CD8+ T cells sorted from blood, taken in a trial of the OX40 agonist ivuxolimab. The sequence came from an adult with an advanced solid tumor such as melanoma, head and neck, liver or kidney cancer. CDR3 residues: CASTRGQVVNQPQHF. The CDR3 DNA is TGTGCCAGCACCCGAGGACAGGTCGTTAATCAGCCCCAGCATTTT.